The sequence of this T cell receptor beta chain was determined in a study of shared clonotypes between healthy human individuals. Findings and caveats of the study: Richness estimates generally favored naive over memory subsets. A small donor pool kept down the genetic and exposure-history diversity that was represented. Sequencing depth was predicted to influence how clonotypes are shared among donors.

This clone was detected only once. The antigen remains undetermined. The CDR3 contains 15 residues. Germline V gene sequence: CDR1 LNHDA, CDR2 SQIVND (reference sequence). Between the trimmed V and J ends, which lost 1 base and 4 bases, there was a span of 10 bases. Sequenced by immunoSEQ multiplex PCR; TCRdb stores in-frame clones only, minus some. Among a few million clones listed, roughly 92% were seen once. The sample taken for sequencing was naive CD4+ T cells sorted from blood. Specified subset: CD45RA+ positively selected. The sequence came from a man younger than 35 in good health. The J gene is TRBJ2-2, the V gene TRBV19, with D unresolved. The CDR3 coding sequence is TGTGCCAGTAGTATAGCGAGGTCGAGCACCGGGGAGCTGTTTTTT. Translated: CASSIARSSTGELFF.